Shown below are 4 T cell receptor beta chains from a single sample sequenced in a study of neoadjuvant anti-PD-1 for oral cavity cancer. Assay: immunoSEQ multiplex PCR; the TCRdb copy retains only in-frame clones and omits some. The table shows some 8,700 clones, with around 75% occurring only once. The time point here: after neoadjuvant nivolumab, at surgical resection. Sequenced here: PBMCs, sampled after nivolumab (anti-PD-1) treatment. The receptors shown here come from a person aged 40 to 85 with oral cavity squamous cell carcinoma.

This clone occurred once. The V gene is TRBV7-6, the J gene TRBJ1-5; D possibly corresponds to TRBD1 (5 bases). This CDR3 spans 17 amino acids. V lost 0 bases, J lost 0 bases, and 12 bases lay in between. Germline V gene lookup returns CDR1 SGHVS and CDR2 FNYEAQ. This CDR3 is CASSLATRDFSNQPQHF. The CDR3 bases are TGTGCCAGCAGCTTAGCAACCCGGGACTTTAGCAATCAGCCCCAGCATTTT. Filled out from reference TRBV7-6 and TRBJ1-5, the complete variable domain reads GAGVSQSPRYKVTKRGQDVALRCDPISGHVSLYWYRQALGQGPEFLTYFNYEAQQDKSGLPNDRFSAERPEGSISTLTIQRTEQRDSAMYRCASSLATRDFSNQPQHFGDGTRLSIL.

This chain connects TRBV11-2 to TRBJ2-1; no definite D call. Per the germline V gene, CDR1 is SGHAT and CDR2 is FQNNGV. This CDR3 comprises 12 residues. The V gene lost 3 bases and the J gene lost 7 bases, with 7 bases spanning the gap. Written as DNA, the CDR3 is TGTGCCAGCAGCTTGGCCAGGAATGAGCAGTTCTTC. It yields the protein CASSLARNEQFF.

The chain combines TRBV7-9 with TRBJ1-5; D remains unclear. Germline assignment: CDR1 SEHNR and CDR2 FQNEAQ (reference sequence). The CDR3 spans 15 residues. Trimming removed 1 base at V and 0 bases at J, with 7 bases between. The CDR3 sequence: CASSLGGSSNQPQHF. CDR3 coding DNA: TGTGCCAGCAGCTTAGGGGGATCTAGCAATCAGCCCCAGCATTTT.

This sequence joins TRBV6-1 and TRBJ2-5, with D uncertain. The ends were cut back, 6 bases at V and 4 bases at J, with 15 bases in the middle. There are 14 residues in the CDR3. Germline V lookup: CDR1 MNHNS, CDR2 SASEGT. CDR3 loop: CASRIPGKGETQYF. The CDR3 bases are TGTGCCAGCAGAATTCCCGGTAAGGGAGAGACCCAGTACTTC.